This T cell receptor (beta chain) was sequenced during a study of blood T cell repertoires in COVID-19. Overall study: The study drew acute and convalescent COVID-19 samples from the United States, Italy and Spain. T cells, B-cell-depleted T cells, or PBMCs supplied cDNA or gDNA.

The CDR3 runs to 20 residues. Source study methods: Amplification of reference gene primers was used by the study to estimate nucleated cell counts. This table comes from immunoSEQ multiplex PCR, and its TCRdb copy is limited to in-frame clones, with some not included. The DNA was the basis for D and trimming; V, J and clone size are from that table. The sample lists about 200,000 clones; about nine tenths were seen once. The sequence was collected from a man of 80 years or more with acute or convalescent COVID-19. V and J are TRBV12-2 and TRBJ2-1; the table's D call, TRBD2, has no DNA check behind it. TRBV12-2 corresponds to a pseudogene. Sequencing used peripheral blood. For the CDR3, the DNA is TGTGCAAGTCGCTTAGCGCTCGAAGTACGACCCGGCCGGGAATACAATGAGCAGTTCTTC. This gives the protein CASRLALEVRPGREYNEQFF.